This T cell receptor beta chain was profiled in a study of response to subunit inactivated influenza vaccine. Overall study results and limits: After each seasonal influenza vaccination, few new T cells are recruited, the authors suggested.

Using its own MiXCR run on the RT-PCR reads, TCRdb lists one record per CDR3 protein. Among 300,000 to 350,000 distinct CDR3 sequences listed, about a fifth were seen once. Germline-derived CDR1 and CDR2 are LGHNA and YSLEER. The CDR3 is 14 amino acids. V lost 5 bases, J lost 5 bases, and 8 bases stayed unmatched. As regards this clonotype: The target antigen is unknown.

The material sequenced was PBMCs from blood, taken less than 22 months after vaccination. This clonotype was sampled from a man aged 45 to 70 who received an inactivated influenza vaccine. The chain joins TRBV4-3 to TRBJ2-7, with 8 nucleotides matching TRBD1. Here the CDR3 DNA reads TGCGCCAGCAGCGTGCGGACAGGGTACCACGAGCAGTACTTC. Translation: CASSVRTGYHEQYF.